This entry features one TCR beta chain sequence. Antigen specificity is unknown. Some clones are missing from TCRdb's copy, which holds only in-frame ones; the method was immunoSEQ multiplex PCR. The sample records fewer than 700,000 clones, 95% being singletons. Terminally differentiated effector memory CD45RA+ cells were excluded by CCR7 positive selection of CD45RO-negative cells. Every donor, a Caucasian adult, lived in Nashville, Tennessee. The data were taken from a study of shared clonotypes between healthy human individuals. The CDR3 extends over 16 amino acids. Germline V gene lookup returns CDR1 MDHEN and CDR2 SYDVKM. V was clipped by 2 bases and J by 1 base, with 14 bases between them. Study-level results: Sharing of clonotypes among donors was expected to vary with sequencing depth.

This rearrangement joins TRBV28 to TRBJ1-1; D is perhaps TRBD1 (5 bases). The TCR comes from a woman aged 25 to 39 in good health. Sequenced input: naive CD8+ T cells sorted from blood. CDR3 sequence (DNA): TGTGCCAGCAGTTTAGGTGCAGGGAGAACGAACACTGAAGCTTTCTTT. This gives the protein CASSLGAGRTNTEAFF. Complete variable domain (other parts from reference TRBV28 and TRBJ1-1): DVKVTQSSRYLVKRTGEKVFLECVQDMDHENMFWYRQDPGLGLRLIYFSYDVKMKEKGDIPEGYSVSREKKERFSLILESASTNQTSMYLCASSLGAGRTNTEAFFGQGTRLTVV.